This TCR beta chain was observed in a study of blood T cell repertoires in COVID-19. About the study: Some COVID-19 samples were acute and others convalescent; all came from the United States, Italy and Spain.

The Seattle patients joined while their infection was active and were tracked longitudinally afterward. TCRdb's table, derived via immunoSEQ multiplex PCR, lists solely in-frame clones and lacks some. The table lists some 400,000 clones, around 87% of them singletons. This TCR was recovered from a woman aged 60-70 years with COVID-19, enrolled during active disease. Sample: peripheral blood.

The CDR3 sequence: CASSRGGAGAQINEKLFF. The CDR3 nucleotides are TGTGCCAGCAGCCGGGGGGGAGCGGGGGCGCAGATTAATGAAAAACTGTTTTTT. The chain uses TRBV3-1 (or the pseudogene TRBV3-2) and TRBJ1-4, with D maybe TRBD1 (6 bases). V lost 4 bases and J 4 bases, leaving 22 bases between the germline ends. CDR1 and CDR2 (germline): LGHDT, YNNKEL (reference sequence). The CDR3 runs to 18 residues.